The clone carrying this T cell receptor beta chain is labeled medium-sized. Germline CDR1 and CDR2: SGDLS and YYNGEE. The length of the CDR3 is 14 residues. The V end lost 3 bases, the J end lost 0 bases, and 10 bases lay between the germline ends. This sample was taken from a study of CD8 T cells in ankylosing spondylitis. TCRdb re-analysed the 5' RACE reads in MiXCR, keeping a single row per CDR3 protein. The repertoire consists of under 10,000 distinct CDR3 sequences, with around 4.2% occurring once and the leading ten covering 10%. The sequenced sample was blood, either unsorted or a sorted T cell fraction (not recorded which). The V and J genes are TRBV9 and TRBJ2-7; weak D call: TRBD2 (5 bases). The receptor comes from a female donor with ankylosing spondylitis or in good health (not recorded which). The CDR3 DNA reads as TGTGCCAGCAGCGCCTTAGGGAGCTCCTACGAGCAGTACTTC. Its translation: CASSALGSSYEQYF.